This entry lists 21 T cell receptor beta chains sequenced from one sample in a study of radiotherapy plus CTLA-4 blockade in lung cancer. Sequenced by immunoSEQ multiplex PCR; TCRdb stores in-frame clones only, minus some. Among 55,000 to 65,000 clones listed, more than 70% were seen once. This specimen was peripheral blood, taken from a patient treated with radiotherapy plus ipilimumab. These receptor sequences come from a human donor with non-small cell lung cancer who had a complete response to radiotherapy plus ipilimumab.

The CDR3 region is CASSLAGGNQPQHF. CDR3 sequence (DNA): TGTGCCAGCAGTTTAGCAGGGGGCAATCAGCCCCAGCATTTT. This sequence joins TRBV28 and TRBJ1-5; possible D gene TRBD1, 6 bases. The V gene's germline CDR1 is MDHEN and CDR2 SYDVKM. The V end was cut by 2 bases, the J end by 2 bases, with 7 bases between. The CDR3 contains 14 residues.

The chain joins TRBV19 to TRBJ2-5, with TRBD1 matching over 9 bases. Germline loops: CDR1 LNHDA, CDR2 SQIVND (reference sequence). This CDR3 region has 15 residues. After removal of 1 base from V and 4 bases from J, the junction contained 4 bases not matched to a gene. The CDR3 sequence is CASSIGNRGPETQYF. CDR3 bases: TGTGCCAGTAGTATAGGGAACAGGGGGCCAGAGACCCAGTACTTC.

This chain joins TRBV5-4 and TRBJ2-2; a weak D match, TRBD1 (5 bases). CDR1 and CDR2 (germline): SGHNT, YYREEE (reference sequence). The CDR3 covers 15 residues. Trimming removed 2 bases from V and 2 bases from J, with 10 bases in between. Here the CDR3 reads CASSFRQKNTGELFF. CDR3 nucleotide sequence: TGTGCCAGCAGCTTCCGACAGAAAAACACCGGGGAGCTGTTTTTT.

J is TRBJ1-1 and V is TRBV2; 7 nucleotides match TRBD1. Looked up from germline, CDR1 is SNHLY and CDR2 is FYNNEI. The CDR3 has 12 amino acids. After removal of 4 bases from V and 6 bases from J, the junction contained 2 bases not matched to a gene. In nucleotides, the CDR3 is TGTGCCAGCAGTGGGACAGGTGCTGAAGCTTTCTTT. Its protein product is CASSGTGAEAFF.

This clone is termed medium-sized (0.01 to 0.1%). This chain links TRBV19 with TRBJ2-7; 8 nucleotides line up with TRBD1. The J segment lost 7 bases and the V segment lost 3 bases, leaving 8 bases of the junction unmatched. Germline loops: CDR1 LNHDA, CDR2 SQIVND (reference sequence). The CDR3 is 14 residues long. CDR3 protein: CASSIGDRSPEQYF. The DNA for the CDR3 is TGTGCCAGTAGTATCGGGGACAGGTCGCCTGAGCAGTACTTC.

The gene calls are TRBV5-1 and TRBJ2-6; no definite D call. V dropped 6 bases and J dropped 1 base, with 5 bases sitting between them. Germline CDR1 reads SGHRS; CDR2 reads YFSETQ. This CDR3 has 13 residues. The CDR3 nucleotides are TGCGCCAGCAAACTGTCTGGGGCCAACGTCCTGACTTTC. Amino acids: CASKLSGANVLTF.

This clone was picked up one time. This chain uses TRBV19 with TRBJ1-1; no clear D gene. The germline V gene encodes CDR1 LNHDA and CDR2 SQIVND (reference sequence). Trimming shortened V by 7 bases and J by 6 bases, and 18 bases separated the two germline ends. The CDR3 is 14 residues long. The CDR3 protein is CASNGFVWEPEAFF. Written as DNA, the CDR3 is TGTGCCAGTAATGGTTTTGTCTGGGAGCCTGAAGCTTTCTTT. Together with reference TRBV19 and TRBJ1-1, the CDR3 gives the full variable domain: DGGITQSPKYLFRKEGQNVTLSCEQNLNHDAMYWYRQDPGQGLRLIYYSQIVNDFQKGDIAEGYSVSREKKESFPLTVTSAQKNPTAFYLCASNGFVWEPEAFFGQGTRLTVV.

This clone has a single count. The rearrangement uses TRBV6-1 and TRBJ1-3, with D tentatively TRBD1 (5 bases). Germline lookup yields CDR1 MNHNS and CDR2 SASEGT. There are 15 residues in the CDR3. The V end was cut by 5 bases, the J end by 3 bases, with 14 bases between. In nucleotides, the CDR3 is TGTGCCAGCAGTCCCACGGGGGACCTTGGAAACACCATATATTTT. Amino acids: CASSPTGDLGNTIYF.

The DNA of the CDR3 is TGTGCCAGCAGCCTCGGCGGGACTTCCTACAGCTCCTACAATGAGCAGTTCTTC. Protein: CASSLGGTSYSSYNEQFF. The chain is built from TRBV9 and TRBJ2-1; perhaps TRBD2 as D (6 bases). Trimming removed 4 bases at V and 0 bases at J, with 20 bases between. The CDR3 is 18 residues long. Germline CDR1 and CDR2: SGDLS and YYNGEE.

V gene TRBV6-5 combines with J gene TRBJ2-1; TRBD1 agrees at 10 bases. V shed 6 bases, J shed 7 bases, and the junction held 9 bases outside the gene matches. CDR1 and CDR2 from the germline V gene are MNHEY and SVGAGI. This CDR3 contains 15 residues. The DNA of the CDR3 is TGTGCCAGCAGCGTCGACAGGGGGCTGGGGAATGAGCAGTTCTTC. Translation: CASSVDRGLGNEQFF.

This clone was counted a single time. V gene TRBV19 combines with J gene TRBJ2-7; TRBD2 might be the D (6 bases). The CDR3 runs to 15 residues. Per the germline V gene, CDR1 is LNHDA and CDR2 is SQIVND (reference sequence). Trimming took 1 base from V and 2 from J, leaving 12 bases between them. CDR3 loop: CASSIVEGPTYEQYF. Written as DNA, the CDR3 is TGTGCCAGTAGTATAGTGGAGGGACCTACCTACGAGCAGTACTTC.

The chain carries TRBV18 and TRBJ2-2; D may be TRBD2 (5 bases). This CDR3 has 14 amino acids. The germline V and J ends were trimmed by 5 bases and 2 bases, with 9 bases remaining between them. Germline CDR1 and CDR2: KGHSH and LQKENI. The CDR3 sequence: CASSKGGNTGELFF. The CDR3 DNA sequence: TGTGCCAGCTCAAAAGGAGGTAACACCGGGGAGCTGTTTTTT. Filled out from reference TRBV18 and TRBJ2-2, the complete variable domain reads NAGVMQNPRHLVRRRGQEARLRCSPMKGHSHVYWYRQLPEEGLKFMVYLQKENIIDESGMPKERFSAEFPKEGPSILRIQQVVRGDSAAYFCASSKGGNTGELFFGEGSRLTVL.

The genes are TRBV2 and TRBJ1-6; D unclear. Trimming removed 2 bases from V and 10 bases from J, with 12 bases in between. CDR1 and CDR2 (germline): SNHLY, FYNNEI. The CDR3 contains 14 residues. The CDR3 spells CASSETSSGSPLHF. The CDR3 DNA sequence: TGTGCCAGCAGTGAAACTTCTTCGGGGTCACCCCTCCACTTT.

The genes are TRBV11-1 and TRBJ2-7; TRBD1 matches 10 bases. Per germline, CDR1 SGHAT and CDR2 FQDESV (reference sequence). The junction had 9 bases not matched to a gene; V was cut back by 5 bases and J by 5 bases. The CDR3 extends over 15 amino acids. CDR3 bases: TGTGCCAGCAGCCGACCGACAGGGGGCATCAACGAGCAGTACTTC. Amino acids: CASSRPTGGINEQYF.

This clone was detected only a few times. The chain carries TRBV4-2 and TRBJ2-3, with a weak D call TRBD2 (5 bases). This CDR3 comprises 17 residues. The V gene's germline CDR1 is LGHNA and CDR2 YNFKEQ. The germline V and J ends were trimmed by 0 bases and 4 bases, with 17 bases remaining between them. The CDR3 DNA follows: TGTGCCAGCAGCCAAGATCAGCGGAGCTCCCCCCCAGATACGCAGTATTTT. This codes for CASSQDQRSSPPDTQYF.

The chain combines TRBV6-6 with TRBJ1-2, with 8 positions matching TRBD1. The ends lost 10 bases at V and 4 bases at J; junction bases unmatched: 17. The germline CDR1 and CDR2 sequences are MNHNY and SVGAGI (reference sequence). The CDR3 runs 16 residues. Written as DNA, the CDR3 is TGTGCCATCCCTAGGGGACAGGATGGATCCTCCTATGGCTACACCTTC. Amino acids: CAIPRGQDGSSYGYTF.

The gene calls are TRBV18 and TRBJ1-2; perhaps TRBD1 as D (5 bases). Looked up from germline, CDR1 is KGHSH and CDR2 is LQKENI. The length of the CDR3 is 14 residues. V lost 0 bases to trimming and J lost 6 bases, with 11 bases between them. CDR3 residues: CASSPPSREDGYTF. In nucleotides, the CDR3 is TGTGCCAGCTCACCACCGTCCAGGGAGGATGGCTACACCTTC. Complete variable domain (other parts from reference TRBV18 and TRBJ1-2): NAGVMQNPRHLVRRRGQEARLRCSPMKGHSHVYWYRQLPEEGLKFMVYLQKENIIDESGMPKERFSAEFPKEGPSILRIQQVVRGDSAAYFCASSPPSREDGYTFGSGTRLTVV.

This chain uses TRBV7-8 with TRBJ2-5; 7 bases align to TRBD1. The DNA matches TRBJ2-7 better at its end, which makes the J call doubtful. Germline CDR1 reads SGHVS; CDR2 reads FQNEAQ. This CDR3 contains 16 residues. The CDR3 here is CASSPTRAGGSYEQYF. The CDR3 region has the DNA TGTGCCAGCAGCCCCACAAGGGCAGGGGGCTCCTACGAGCAGTACTTC.

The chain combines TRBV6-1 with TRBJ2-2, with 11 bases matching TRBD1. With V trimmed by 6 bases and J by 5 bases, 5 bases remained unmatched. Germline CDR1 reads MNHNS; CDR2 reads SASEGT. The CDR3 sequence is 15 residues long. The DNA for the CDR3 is TGTGCCAGCAGCGCGGGACAGGGGGGGACCGGGGAGCTGTTTTTT. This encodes CASSAGQGGTGELFF.

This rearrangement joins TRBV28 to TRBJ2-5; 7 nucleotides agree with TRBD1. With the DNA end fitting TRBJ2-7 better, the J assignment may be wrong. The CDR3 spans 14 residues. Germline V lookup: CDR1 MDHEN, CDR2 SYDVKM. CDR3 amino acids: CASQGLLVRYEQYF. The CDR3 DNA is TGTGCCTCACAGGGGCTCCTAGTACGGTACGAGCAGTACTTC.

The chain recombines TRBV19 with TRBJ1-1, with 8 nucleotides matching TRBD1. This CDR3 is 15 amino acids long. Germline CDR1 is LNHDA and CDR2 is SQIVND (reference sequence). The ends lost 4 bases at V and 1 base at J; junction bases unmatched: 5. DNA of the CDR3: TGTGCCAGTAGTACTCCCGGGACAGGGAACACTGAAGCTTTCTTT. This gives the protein CASSTPGTGNTEAFF.